This T cell receptor beta chain was documented in a study of blood T cells in healthy people across ages. It was with a sample-barcoded 5' primer and a J-beta primer mix that a second PCR of roughly 7 to 12 cycles was run. TCRdb recomputed calls from the 5' RACE reads with MiXCR, one row per CDR3 protein. The table shows about 1,400,000 distinct CDR3 sequences, with approximately 60% occurring only once. This clonotype has a single count. Its antigen is not identified. V dropped 6 bases and J dropped 0 bases, with 8 bases sitting between them. CDR3 length equals 12 residues. Germline V gives CDR1 SQVTM, CDR2 ANQGSEA. Broader study findings: Per million T cells, the diversity of TCR beta decreased roughly linearly as age advanced.

This receptor was identified in a man younger than 30 in good health. The sequenced sample was blood. The chain recombines TRBV29-1 with TRBJ1-1; D is unresolved. The CDR3 sequence: CSVWTLNTEAFF. The CDR3 coding sequence is TGCAGCGTCTGGACCCTGAACACTGAAGCTTTCTTT.